This TCR beta chain was identified during a study of T cell responses to AZD1222 COVID-19 vaccine. Germline V gives CDR1 LGHNT, CDR2 FRNRAP. CDR3 length equals 12 residues. Only in-frame clones appear in the TCRdb table, and some are missing; sequencing was by immunoSEQ multiplex PCR. The sample records around 140,000 clones, around nine tenths being singletons. The material was peripheral blood, obtained on day 0 of AZD1222 vaccination. The genes are TRBV12-5 and TRBJ1-5, with TRBD1 as a possible D gene (6 bases). This TCR was recovered from an adult in good health. The chain's CDR3 is CATGGANQPQHF. The DNA of the CDR3 is TGTGCCACGGGGGGGGCGAATCAGCCCCAGCATTTT.